This TCR beta chain was recovered during a study of tumor-infiltrating lymphocytes in primary liver carcinoma. At the level of the study: Patients underwent resection of primary liver carcinoma. Each sample had roughly 3.5 to 8 million productive TCRbeta reads regardless of tissue type.

This clonotype was counted many times. The CDR3 sequence is 14 residues long. V was trimmed by 0 bases and J by 0 bases, leaving 4 bases between them. Germline values: CDR1 SGHAT, CDR2 FQNNGV. Extraction also yielded germline DNA, while blood RNA was obtained from unsorted whole blood. Sampling before surgery obtained 3.5 to 4 milliliters of peripheral blood. Making TCR beta cDNA involved approximately 480 ng total RNA and a constant-region primer. Libraries for TCR beta were built through three nested multiplex PCR rounds, which together made up a slightly modified ARM-PCR procedure. The first two PCR rounds used TRBV1-TRBV30 forward primers with a C-beta reverse primer, about 10 cycles each. TCRdb used MiXCR to reprocess the multiplex PCR reads, holding one entry per CDR3 protein. The sample shows over 250,000 distinct CDR3 sequences, roughly 60% of them seen only once.

The sample was peripheral blood. The gene calls are TRBV11-2 and TRBJ2-3; the D is unclear. This sequence was found in a woman younger than 45 with primary liver carcinoma and hepatitis B virus infection. In nucleotides, the CDR3 is TGTGCCAGCAGCTTAGAAACTAGCACAGATACGCAGTATTTT. As protein: CASSLETSTDTQYF. The whole variable domain, filled in from reference TRBV11-2 and TRBJ2-3, reads EAGVAQSPRYKIIEKRQSVAFWCNPISGHATLYWYQQILGQGPKLLIQFQNNGVVDDSQLPKDRFSAERLKGVDSTLKIQPAKLEDSAVYLCASSLETSTDTQYFGPGTRLTVL.